The present T cell receptor beta chain was sequenced within a study of blood T cells in healthy people across ages. Study-wide results and limits: Investigators treated diversity estimates from one million T cells as underestimates.

About this clonotype: As yet, its antigen is unknown.

For the second PCR, which ran for about 7 to 11 cycles, a sample-barcoded 5' primer and a J-beta primer mix were used. The study obtained at least 3 million CDR3-containing paired-end reads from every sample. MiXCR was run by TCRdb on the 5' RACE reads, yielding one entry per CDR3 protein. In the table there are 1.5 million to 2 million distinct CDR3 sequences, 49% of which are singletons. This sequence originates from a woman in her forties in good health. Sequencing was performed on blood.

The CDR3 DNA reads as TGTGCCAGCAGTTATGCCCCAGGGTCCTCCTACGAGCAGTACTTC. This gives the protein CASSYAPGSSYEQYF. The chain employs TRBV6-5 and TRBJ2-7; TRBD1 is a possible D gene (5 bases). V dropped 3 bases and J dropped 0 bases, with 12 bases sitting between them. There are 15 residues in the CDR3. Germline loops: CDR1 MNHEY, CDR2 SVGAGI.